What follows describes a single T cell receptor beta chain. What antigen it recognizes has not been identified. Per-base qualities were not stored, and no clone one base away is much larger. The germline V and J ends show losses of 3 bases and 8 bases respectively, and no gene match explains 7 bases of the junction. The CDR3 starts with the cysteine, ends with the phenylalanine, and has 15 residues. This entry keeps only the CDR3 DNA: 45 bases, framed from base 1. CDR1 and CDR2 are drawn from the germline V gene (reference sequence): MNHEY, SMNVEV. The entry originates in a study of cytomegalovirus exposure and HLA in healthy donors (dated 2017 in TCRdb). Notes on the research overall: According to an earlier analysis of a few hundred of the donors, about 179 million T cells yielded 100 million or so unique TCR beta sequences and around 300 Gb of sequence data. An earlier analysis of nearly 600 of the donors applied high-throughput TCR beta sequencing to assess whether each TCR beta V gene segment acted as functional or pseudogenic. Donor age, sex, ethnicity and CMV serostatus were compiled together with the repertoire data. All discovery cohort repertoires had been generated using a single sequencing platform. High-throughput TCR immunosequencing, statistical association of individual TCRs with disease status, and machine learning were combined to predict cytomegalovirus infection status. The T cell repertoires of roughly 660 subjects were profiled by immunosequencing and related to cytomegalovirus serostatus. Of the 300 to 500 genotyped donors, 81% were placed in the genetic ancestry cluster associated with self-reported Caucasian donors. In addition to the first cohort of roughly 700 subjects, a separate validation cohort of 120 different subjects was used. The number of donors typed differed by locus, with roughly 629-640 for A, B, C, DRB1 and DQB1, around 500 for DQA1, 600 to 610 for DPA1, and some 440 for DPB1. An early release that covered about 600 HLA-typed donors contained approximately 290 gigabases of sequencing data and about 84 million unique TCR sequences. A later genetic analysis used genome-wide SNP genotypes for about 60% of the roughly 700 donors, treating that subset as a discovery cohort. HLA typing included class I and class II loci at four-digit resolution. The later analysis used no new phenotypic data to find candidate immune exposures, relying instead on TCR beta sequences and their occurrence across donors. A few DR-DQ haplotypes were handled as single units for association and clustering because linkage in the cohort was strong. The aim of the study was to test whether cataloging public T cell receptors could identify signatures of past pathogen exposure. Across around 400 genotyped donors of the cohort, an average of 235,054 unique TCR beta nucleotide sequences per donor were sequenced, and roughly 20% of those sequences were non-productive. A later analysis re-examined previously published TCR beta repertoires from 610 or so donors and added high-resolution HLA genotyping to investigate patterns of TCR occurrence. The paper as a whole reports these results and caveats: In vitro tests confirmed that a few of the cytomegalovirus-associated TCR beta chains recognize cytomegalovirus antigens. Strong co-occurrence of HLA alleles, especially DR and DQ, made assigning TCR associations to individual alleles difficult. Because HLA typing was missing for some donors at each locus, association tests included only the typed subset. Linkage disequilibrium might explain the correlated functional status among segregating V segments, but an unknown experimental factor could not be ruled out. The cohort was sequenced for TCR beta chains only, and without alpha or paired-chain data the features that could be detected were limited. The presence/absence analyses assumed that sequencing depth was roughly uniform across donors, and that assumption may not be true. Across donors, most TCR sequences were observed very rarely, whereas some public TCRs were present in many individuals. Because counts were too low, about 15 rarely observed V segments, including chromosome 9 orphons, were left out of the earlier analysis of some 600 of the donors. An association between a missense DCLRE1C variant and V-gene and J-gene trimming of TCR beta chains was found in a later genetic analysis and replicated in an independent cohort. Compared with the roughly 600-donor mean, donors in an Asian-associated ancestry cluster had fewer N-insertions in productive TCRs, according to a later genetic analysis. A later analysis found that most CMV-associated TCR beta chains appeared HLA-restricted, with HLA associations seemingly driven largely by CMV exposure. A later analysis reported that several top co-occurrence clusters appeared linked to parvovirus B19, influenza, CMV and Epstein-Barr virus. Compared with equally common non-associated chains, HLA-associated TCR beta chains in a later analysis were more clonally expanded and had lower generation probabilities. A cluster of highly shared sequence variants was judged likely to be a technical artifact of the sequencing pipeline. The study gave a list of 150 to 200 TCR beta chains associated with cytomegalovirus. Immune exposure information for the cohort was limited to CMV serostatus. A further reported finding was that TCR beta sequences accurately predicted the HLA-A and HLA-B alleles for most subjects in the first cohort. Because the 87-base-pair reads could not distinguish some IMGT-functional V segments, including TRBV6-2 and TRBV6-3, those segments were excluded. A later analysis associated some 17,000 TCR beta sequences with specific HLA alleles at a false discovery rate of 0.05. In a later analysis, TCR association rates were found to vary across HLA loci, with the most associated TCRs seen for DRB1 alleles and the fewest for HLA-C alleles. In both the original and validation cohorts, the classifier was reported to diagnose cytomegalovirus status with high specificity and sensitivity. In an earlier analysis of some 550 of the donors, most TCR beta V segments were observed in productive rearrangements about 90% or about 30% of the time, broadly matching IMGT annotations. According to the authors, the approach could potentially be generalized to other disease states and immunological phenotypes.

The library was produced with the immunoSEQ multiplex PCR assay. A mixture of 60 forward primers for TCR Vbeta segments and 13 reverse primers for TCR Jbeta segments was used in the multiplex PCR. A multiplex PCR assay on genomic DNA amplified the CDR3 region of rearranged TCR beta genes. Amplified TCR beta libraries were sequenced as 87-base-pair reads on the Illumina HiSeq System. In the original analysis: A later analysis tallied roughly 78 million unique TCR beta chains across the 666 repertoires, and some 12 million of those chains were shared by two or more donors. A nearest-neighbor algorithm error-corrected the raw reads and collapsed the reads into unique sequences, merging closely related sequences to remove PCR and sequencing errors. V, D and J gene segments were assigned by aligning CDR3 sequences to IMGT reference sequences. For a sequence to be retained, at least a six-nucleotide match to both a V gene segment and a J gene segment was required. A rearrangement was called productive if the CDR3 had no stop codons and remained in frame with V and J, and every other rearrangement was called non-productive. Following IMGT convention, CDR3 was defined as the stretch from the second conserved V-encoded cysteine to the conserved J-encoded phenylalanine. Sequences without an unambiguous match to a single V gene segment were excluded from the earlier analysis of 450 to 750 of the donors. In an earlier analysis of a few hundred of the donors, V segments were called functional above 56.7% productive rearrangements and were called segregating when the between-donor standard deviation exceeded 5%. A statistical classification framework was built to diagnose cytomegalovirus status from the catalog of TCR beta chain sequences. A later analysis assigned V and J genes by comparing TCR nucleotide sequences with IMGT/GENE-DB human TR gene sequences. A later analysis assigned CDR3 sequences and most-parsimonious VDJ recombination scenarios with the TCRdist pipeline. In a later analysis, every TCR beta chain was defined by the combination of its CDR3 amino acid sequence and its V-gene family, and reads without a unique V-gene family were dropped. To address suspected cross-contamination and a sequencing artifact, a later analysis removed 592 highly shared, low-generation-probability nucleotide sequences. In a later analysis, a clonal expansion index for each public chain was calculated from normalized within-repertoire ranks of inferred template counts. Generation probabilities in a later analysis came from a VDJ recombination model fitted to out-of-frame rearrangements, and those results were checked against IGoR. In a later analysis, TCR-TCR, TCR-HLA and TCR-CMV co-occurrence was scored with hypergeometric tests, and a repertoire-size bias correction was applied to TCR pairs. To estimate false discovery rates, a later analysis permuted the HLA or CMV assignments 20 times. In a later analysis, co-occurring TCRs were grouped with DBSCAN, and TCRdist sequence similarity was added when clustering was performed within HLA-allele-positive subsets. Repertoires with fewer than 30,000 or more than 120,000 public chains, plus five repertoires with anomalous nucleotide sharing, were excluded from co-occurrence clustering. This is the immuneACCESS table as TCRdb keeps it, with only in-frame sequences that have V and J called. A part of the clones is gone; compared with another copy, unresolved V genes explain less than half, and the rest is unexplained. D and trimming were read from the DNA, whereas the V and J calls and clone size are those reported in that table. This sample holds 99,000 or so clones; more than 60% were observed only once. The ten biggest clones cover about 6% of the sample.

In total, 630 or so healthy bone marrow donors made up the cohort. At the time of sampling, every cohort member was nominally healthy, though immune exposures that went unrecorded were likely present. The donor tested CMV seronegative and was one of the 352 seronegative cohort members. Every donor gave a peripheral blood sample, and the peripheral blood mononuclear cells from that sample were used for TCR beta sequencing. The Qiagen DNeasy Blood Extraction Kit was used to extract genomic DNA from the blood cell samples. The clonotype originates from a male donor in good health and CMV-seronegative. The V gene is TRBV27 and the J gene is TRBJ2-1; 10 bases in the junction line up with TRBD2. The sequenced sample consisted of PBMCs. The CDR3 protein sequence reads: CASSFSSGSSYEQFF. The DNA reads TGTGCCAGCAGTTTCTCTAGCGGGAGTAGCTATGAGCAGTTCTTC.